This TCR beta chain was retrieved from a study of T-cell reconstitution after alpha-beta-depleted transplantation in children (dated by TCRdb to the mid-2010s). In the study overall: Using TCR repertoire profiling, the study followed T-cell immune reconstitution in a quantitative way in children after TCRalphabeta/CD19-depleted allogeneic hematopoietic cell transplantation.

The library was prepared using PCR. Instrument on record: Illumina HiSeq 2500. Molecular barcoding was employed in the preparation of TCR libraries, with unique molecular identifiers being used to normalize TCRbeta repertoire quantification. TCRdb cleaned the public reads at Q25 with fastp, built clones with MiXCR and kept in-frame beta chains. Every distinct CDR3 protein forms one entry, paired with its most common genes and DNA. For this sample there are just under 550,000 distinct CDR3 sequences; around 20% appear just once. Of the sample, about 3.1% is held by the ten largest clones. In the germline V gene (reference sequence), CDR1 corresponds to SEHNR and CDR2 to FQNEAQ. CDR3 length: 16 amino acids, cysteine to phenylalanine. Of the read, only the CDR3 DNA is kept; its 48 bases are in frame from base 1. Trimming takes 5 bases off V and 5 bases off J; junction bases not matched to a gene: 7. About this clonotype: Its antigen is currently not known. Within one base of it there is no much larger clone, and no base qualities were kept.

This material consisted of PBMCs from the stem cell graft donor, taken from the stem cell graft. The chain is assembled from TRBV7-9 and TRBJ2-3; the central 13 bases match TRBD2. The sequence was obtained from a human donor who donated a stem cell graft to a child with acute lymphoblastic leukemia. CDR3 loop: CASSTRTSGRRDTQYF. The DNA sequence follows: TGTGCCAGCAGCACGAGGACTAGCGGGAGAAGAGATACGCAGTATTTT.